Listed below are T cell receptor beta chains from one sample, sequenced in a study of OX40 agonist ivuxolimab in advanced cancers. TCRdb's copy holds only in-frame clones and misses some; the assay was immunoSEQ multiplex PCR. Of about 46,000 clones listed, roughly nine tenths are singletons. The starting material was CD4+ or CD8+ T cells sorted from blood, obtained in a trial of the OX40 agonist ivuxolimab. These receptor sequences come from an adult with an advanced solid tumor such as melanoma, head and neck, liver or kidney cancer. CDR3s include the opening cysteine and the closing phenylalanine or tryptophan. D genes are given only for firm matches. Clone size is stated in some rows and not others, as once, few, many or a class when expanded.

cdr3_nt	cdr3_aa	v_call	j_call	d_call	clone_size
TGTGCCAGCAGCGTAGATACAGAGCCGAACACTGAAGCTTTCTTT	CASSVDTEPNTEAFF	TRBV9	TRBJ1-1	-	-
TGTGCCAGCAGACTTCTGGACGACGCCGGGGAGCTGTTTTTT	CASRLLDDAGELFF	TRBV7-9	TRBJ2-2	-	-
TGTGCCAGCCACCTGGTTGGTATGGGACAGGGAGGTTCCTATGGCTACACCTTC	CASHLVGMGQGGSYGYTF	TRBV5-4	TRBJ1-2	TRBD1	-
TGCGCCAGCAGCTTGGCCGAGTGGGGGGCCAACGTCCTGACTTTC	CASSLAEWGANVLTF	TRBV5-1	TRBJ2-6	-	-
TGTGCCAGCGGGGGGGTCAGCAATCAGCCCCAGCATTTT	CASGGVSNQPQHF	TRBV25-1	TRBJ1-5	-	once
TGTGCCAGCAGCACAGGGGTGAATGAGCAGTTCTTC	CASSTGVNEQFF	TRBV9	TRBJ2-1	TRBD1	-
TGTGCCAGCAGCTTAACAGGGGGCACTGACCCCTATGGCTACACCTTC	CASSLTGGTDPYGYTF	TRBV7-8	TRBJ1-2	TRBD1	-
TGTGCCAGCAGTGCCGGGACATACATCAACACCGGGGAGCTGTTTTTT	CASSAGTYINTGELFF	TRBV5-5	TRBJ2-2	-	-
TGTGCCAGCAGTCCCGGGGCCAGAAACACCATATATTTT	CASSPGARNTIYF	TRBV6-5	TRBJ1-3	-	-
TGTGCCAGCAGCCTTGGGACAGACTATGGCTACACCTTC	CASSLGTDYGYTF	TRBV5-8	TRBJ1-2	TRBD1	-
TGTGCCAGTAGTATAGGAGGGAGCACCGGGGAGCTGTTTTTT	CASSIGGSTGELFF	TRBV19	TRBJ2-2	-	-
TGTGCCAGCAGCCCACTAGAGCCTCTGAACACTGAAGCTTTCTTT	CASSPLEPLNTEAFF	TRBV6-6	TRBJ1-1	-	-
TGTGCCAGCAGCTTAGGGTTAAGGGAGACCCAGTACTTC	CASSLGLRETQYF	TRBV7-9	TRBJ2-5	-	-
TGTGCCAGCAGCTTAAATGTTAACACTCCTGAAGCTTTCTTT	CASSLNVNTPEAFF	TRBV7-3	TRBJ1-1	-	-
TGTGCCAGCAGTGAATCGAGCGGGGGGGCTGCAGATACGCAGTATTTT	CASSESSGGAADTQYF	TRBV6-4	TRBJ2-3	TRBD2	few
TGTGCCAGCAGCGTAGAAGGGTTTATCTCAGATACGCAGTATTTT	CASSVEGFISDTQYF	TRBV9	TRBJ2-3	-	-
TGTGCCAGCAGTTTATGGTTCGCCGTTGGCCGTGATAAAGATGGCAATGAGCAGTTCTTC	CASSLWFAVGRDKDGNEQFF	TRBV27	TRBJ2-1	-	-
TGCGCCAGCAGCTTGGGAACCGGGGGGCCTAGCACAGATACGCAGTATTTT	CASSLGTGGPSTDTQYF	TRBV5-1	TRBJ2-3	-	once
TGTGCCAGCAGGGTGACGGGTAACTATGGCTACACCTTC	CASRVTGNYGYTF	TRBV28	TRBJ1-2	-	-
TGTGCCAGCGGCCGTCCAGGGGAGAACACTGAAGCTTTCTTT	CASGRPGENTEAFF	TRBV5-4	TRBJ1-1	-	-
TGTGCCAGCAGCGGACCATGGCCCTACGAGCAGTACTTC	CASSGPWPYEQYF	TRBV9	TRBJ2-7	-	once
TGTGCCAGCAGGGGCCAGGTCGACTACGAGCAGTACTTT	CASRGQVDYEQYF	TRBV4-2	TRBJ2-7	-	-
TGTGCCAGCGGTCTAGTCAGCCCCATCACAGATACGCAGTATTTT	CASGLVSPITDTQYF	TRBV28	TRBJ2-3	-	once
TGTGCCAGCAGTTTTTCCTCCTACAATGAGCAGTTCTTC	CASSFSSYNEQFF	TRBV27	TRBJ2-1	-	-
TGTGCCAGCAGCCACCGGACAGGGCCCTACGAGCAGTACTTC	CASSHRTGPYEQYF	TRBV5-4	TRBJ2-7	TRBD1	-
TGTGCCAGCAGCGGCTGGTACCAAGAGACCCAGTACTTC	CASSGWYQETQYF	TRBV9	TRBJ2-5	-	-
TGTGCCAGCAGTTCGACGCGACTAGCGGGGGTTTCACATACGCAGTATTTT	CASSSTRLAGVSHTQYF	TRBV28	TRBJ2-3	TRBD2	-
TGTGCCAGCAGCTTAGTAGGGGATGAGCAGTTCTTC	CASSLVGDEQFF	TRBV13	TRBJ2-1	-	-
TGTGCCAGCAGTGAACTAGACAGGAGCTCCTACGAGCAGTACTTC	CASSELDRSSYEQYF	TRBV6-1	TRBJ2-7	-	-
TGTGCCATCAGTGACGCGAACTCTGGGGCCAACGTCCTGACTTTC	CAISDANSGANVLTF	TRBV10-3	TRBJ2-6	-	-
TGTGCCAGCAGCCCAGTCTCTGGAAACACCATATATTTT	CASSPVSGNTIYF	TRBV7-9	TRBJ1-3	-	few
TGTGCCAGTAGTATAGATACGGGAGCGGGGACCGGGGAGCTGTTTTTT	CASSIDTGAGTGELFF	TRBV19	TRBJ2-2	TRBD2	-
TGTGCCAGGGACAGGGGGCAGGGAGAGACCCAGTACTTC	CARDRGQGETQYF	TRBV10-3	TRBJ2-5	TRBD1	-
TGTGCCAGCAGCTTAGTGGTCGGGCAGGGGAACACTGAAGCTTTCTTT	CASSLVVGQGNTEAFF	TRBV11-2	TRBJ1-1	-	-
TGTGCCAGCACCCAAGGACAGGGCCCTGGAAACACCATATATTTT	CASTQGQGPGNTIYF	TRBV28	TRBJ1-3	TRBD1	-
TGTGCCAGCAGTGACGCGGGAGAGGCGTGGAATGAGCAGTTCTTC	CASSDAGEAWNEQFF	TRBV2	TRBJ2-1	TRBD2	few
TGTGCCAGCAGTTTTGGGTTTACAAGCAATCAGCCCCAGCATTTT	CASSFGFTSNQPQHF	TRBV28	TRBJ1-5	-	once
TGTGCCAGCAGCTTGGCCGGATCCTACGAGCAGTACTTC	CASSLAGSYEQYF	TRBV5-6	TRBJ2-7	-	-
TGTGCCAGCAGCTTAGATCACCCGGTGCAGAACACCGGGGAGCTGTTTTTT	CASSLDHPVQNTGELFF	TRBV11-3	TRBJ2-2	-	-
TGCGCCAGCAGCCATTACTGGGGGAACAGGCCGAACACTGAAGCTTTCTTT	CASSHYWGNRPNTEAFF	TRBV4-1	TRBJ1-1	-	-
TGTGCCAGCAGCTTGGGCCCGGCAATCGGGGGGGAAGCTTTCTTT	CASSLGPAIGGEAFF	TRBV5-4	TRBJ1-1	-	-
TGTGCCAGTTTAGGGGGCGTTTGGAATCAGCCCCAGCATTTT	CASLGGVWNQPQHF	TRBV5-8	TRBJ1-5	TRBD1	-
TGTGCCAGCAGTTTATCGATTTTTCAACCCGGGGAGCTGTTTTTT	CASSLSIFQPGELFF	TRBV27	TRBJ2-2	-	-
TGCGCCAGCAGCGCCAGGGCGAACACTGAAGCTTTCTTT	CASSARANTEAFF	TRBV4-1	TRBJ1-1	-	once
TGTGCCAGCAGCTTCGATTTCTCTGGAAACACCATATATTTT	CASSFDFSGNTIYF	TRBV7-2	TRBJ1-3	-	-
TGTGCCAGCAGCGAGGGAGGGGTGGCCCAGTACTTC	CASSEGGVAQYF	TRBV5-4	TRBJ2-5	TRBD2	-
TGTGCCAGCAGCTTACTCCCGGTTCCCTCCTACGAGCAGTACTTC	CASSLLPVPSYEQYF	TRBV7-9	TRBJ2-7	-	-
TGTGCTAGCAGCGTCTACCGGGTAGGATCTGGGACTGAAGCTTTCTTT	CASSVYRVGSGTEAFF	TRBV7-7	TRBJ1-1	-	-
TGTGCCAGTAGTAGTTCTCTGCTTATTTATGGAACTGGGGCCAACGTCCTGACTTTC	CASSSSLLIYGTGANVLTF	TRBV19	TRBJ2-6	-	once
TGTGCCAGCAGCGTAGGTGGGACAGGGGGTTCAGAGCAGTACTTC	CASSVGGTGGSEQYF	TRBV9	TRBJ2-7	TRBD1	-
TGCAGTGGAGAGGCCCCCCTCTCTTACAATGAGCAGTTCTTC	CSGEAPLSYNEQFF	TRBV29-1	TRBJ2-1	-	-
TGTGCCAGCAGCTTCGGCGGTGGGGGACTTTCCTACAATGAGCAGTTCTTC	CASSFGGGGLSYNEQFF	TRBV7-6	TRBJ2-1	-	once
TGTGCCAGCAGCTCGGACGGAGTCTCTGGGGCCAACGTCCTGACTTTC	CASSSDGVSGANVLTF	TRBV7-3	TRBJ2-6	-	-
TGTGCCAGACCCGACGGGGACAGGTGTGCTTTTACTCAGCCCCAGCATTTT	CARPDGDRCAFTQPQHF	TRBV21-1	TRBJ1-5	-	-
TGTGCCAGCAGCTTATCCCCAGGGACAGGGAGTTCACCCCTCCACTTT	CASSLSPGTGSSPLHF	TRBV7-9	TRBJ1-6	TRBD1	-